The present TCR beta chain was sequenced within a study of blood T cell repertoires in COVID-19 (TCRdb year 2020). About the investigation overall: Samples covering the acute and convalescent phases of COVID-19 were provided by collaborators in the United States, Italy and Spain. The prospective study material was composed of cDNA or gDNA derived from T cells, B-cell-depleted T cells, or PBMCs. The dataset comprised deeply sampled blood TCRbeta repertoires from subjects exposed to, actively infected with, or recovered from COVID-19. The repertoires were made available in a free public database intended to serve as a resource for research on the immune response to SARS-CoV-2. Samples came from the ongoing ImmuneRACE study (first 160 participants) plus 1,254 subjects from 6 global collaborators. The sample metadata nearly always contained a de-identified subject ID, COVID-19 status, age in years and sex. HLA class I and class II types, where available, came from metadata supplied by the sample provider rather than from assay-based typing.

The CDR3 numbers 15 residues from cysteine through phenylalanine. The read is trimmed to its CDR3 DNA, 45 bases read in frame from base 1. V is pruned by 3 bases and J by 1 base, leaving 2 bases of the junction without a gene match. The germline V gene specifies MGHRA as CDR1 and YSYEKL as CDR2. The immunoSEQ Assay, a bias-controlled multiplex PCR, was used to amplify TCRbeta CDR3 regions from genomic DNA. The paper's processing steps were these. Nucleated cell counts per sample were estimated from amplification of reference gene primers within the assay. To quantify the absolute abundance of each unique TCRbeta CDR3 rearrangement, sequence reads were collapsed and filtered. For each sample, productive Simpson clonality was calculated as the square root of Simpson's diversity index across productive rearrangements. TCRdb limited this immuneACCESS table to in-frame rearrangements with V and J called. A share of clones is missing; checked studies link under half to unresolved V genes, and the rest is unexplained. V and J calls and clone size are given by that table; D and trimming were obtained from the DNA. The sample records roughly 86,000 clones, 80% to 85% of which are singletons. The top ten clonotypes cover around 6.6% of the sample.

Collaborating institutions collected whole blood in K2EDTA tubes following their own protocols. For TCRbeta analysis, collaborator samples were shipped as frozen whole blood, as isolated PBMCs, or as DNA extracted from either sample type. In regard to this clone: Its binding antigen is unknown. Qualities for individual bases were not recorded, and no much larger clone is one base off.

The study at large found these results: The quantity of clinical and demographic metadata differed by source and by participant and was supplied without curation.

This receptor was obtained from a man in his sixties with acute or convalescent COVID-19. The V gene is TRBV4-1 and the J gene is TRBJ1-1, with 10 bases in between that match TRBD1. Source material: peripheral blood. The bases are TGCGCCAGCAGCCAGGACAGGGGGGGGAACACTGAAGCTTTCTTT. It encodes CASSQDRGGNTEAFF.